This T cell receptor (beta chain) was identified in a study of blood T cell repertoires in COVID-19. The assay was immunoSEQ multiplex PCR, and TCRdb's table has in-frame clones only and misses some. The repertoire includes about 120,000 clones, about two thirds of them detected once, and more than 0.8% sits in the top ten. This clone was counted a few times. CDR3 size: 15 residues. Trimming left V 4 bases short and J 6 bases short, with 16 bases between. CDR1 is SGHRS and CDR2 is YFSETQ in the germline V gene. The receptor was isolated from a human donor with acute or convalescent COVID-19. The donor label of this sample is uncertain. The genes are TRBV5-1 and TRBJ1-4; D possibly corresponds to TRBD1 (6 bases). Sequencing used peripheral blood. CDR3 residues: CASSTNTGKDEKLFF. CDR3 sequence (DNA): TGCGCCAGCAGCACAAATACAGGGAAGGATGAAAAACTGTTTTTT.